Each of the 16 T cell receptor beta chains below was sequenced from the same sample in a study of blood T cell repertoires in COVID-19. The table came from immunoSEQ multiplex PCR; TCRdb's copy has only in-frame clones and leaves some out. The sample shows tens of thousands of clones, more than 75% of them seen only once. Sequencing input: peripheral blood. The origin of the receptors is a man aged 65 to 79 with active or convalescent COVID-19.

The V and J genes are TRBV5-1 and TRBJ2-1; the D gene is possibly TRBD1 (5 bases). V was clipped by 0 bases and J by 5 bases, with 12 bases between them. The length of the CDR3 is 15 residues. Per the germline V gene, CDR1 is SGHRS and CDR2 is YFSETQ. In nucleotides, the CDR3 is TGCGCCAGCAGCTTGGACGTGGGGCCCCACAATGAGCAGTTCTTC. Its protein product is CASSLDVGPHNEQFF. The variable domain in full, completed from reference TRBV5-1 and TRBJ2-1, reads KAGVTQTPRYLIKTRGQQVTLSCSPISGHRSVSWYQQTPGQGLQFLFEYFSETQRNKGNFPGRFSGRQFSNSRSEMNVSTLELGDSALYLCASSLDVGPHNEQFFGPGTRLTVL.

This clone has only a few counts. V gene TRBV7-9 combines with J gene TRBJ2-3, with D possibly matching TRBD2 (5 bases). CDR1 is SEHNR and CDR2 is FQNEAQ in the germline V gene (reference sequence). The germline V and J ends were trimmed by 0 bases and 0 bases, with 10 bases remaining between them. The CDR3 runs 16 residues. This chain's CDR3 is CASSLAEGTSTDTQYF. In DNA, the CDR3 is TGTGCCAGCAGCTTAGCAGAGGGAACTAGCACAGATACGCAGTATTTT.

The rearrangement links TRBV21-1 to TRBJ1-5; TRBD1, as called in the table, went unchecked against the DNA. TRBV21-1 corresponds to a pseudogene. The CDR3 runs 17 residues. Here the CDR3 DNA reads TGTGCCAGCAGCAAAGTTTACCTACAGGGAAGCAGGCAGCCCCAGCATTTT. Translated: CASSKVYLQGSRQPQHF.

This chain's CDR3 is CASSLQGASNYGYTF. CDR3 bases: TGCGCCAGCAGCTTACAGGGGGCGTCCAACTATGGCTACACCTTC. The chain links TRBV5-1 to TRBJ1-2; TRBD1 aligns across 9 bases. V was pared by 2 bases and J by 2 bases, with 4 bases of the junction left unmatched. Germline values: CDR1 SGHRS, CDR2 YFSETQ. The length of the CDR3 is 15 residues.

This sequence joins TRBV2 and TRBJ1-1, with no clear D. CDR3 size: 13 residues. The germline gives CDR1 SNHLY, CDR2 FYNNEI. V shed 6 bases and J shed 0 bases, with 8 bases lying between them. CDR3 residues: CASSPGVNTEAFF. CDR3 coding DNA: TGTGCCAGCAGCCCCGGGGTGAACACTGAAGCTTTCTTT.

The rearrangement links TRBV13 to TRBJ1-2, with 8 bases fitting TRBD1. With 7 bases clipped from V and 4 bases from J, the junction kept 11 bases outside the gene matches. CDR3 length: 15 residues. The germline V gene has CDR1 PRHDT and CDR2 FYEKMQ (reference sequence). Here the CDR3 DNA reads TGTGCCAGCACCTTGGGCGGACAGGGTAGCTATGGCTACACCTTC. It is translated as CASTLGGQGSYGYTF. Combining the CDR3 with reference TRBV13 and TRBJ1-2 gives the whole variable domain AAGVIQSPRHLIKEKRETATLKCYPIPRHDTVYWYQQGPGQDPQFLISFYEKMQSDKGSIPDRFSAQQFSDYHSELNMSSLELGDSALYFCASTLGGQGSYGYTFGSGTRLTVV.

This chain joins TRBV7-9 and TRBJ1-5; the D gene is possibly TRBD1 (5 bases). CDR3 size: 17 residues. V lost 2 bases and J lost 2, with 16 bases in between. Germline CDR1 is SEHNR and CDR2 is FQNEAQ (reference sequence). This CDR3 reads CASSLSTGRPGNQPQHF. The CDR3 DNA reads TGTGCCAGCAGCTTATCCACAGGTCGGCCCGGCAATCAGCCCCAGCATTTT.

The J gene is TRBJ1-5, the V gene TRBV6-6, with TRBD1 as a possible D gene (6 bases). The V end lost 2 bases, the J end lost 3 bases, and 14 bases lay between the germline ends. The CDR3 length is 16 residues. CDR1 MNHNY and CDR2 SVGAGI come from the germline V gene (reference sequence). The CDR3 nucleotides are TGTGCCAGCAGTTACCTTACCGGACAGCACAATCAGCCCCAGCATTTT. Translation gives CASSYLTGQHNQPQHF.

The chain combines TRBV2 with TRBJ2-3, with a weak D call TRBD2 (6 bases). The CDR3 extends over 13 amino acids. Germline values: CDR1 SNHLY, CDR2 FYNNEI. Trimming pared 4 bases from V and 5 bases from J, leaving 10 bases between. CDR3 protein: CASSVFSGDTQYF. The CDR3 coding sequence is TGTGCCAGCAGTGTTTTTAGCGGAGATACGCAGTATTTT.

The table lists this clone with a count of one. The chain joins TRBV6-5 to TRBJ2-1; D possibly corresponds to TRBD1 (5 bases). Per the germline V gene, CDR1 is MNHEY and CDR2 is SVGAGI. The CDR3 totals 15 residues. V lost 6 bases and J lost 4, with 16 bases in between. The CDR3 DNA sequence: TGTGCCAGCAGCCGACCAGCAAGGGGTTACAATGAGCAGTTCTTC. Its protein is CASSRPARGYNEQFF.

The rearrangement links TRBV15 to TRBJ2-5; possibly TRBD2 for D (6 bases). CDR1 LNHNV and CDR2 YYDKDF come from the germline V gene (reference sequence). Deletions cut 0 bases from V and 4 bases from J, with 12 bases between. This CDR3 spans 15 amino acids. For the CDR3, the DNA is TGTGCCACCAGCAGAGATGCGGGGATTGGAGAGACCCAGTACTTC. It is translated as CATSRDAGIGETQYF.

CDR3 in DNA: TGTGCCAGCTCAGCGACAGGGCCCCTAGCGGGAAATGCGCAGTATTTT. Its translation: CASSATGPLAGNAQYF. The chain carries TRBV18 and TRBJ2-3; TRBD2 aligns across 9 bases. Germline V gene lookup returns CDR1 KGHSH and CDR2 LQKENI. This CDR3 is 16 amino acids long. With 5 bases clipped from V and 10 bases from J, the junction kept 16 bases outside the gene matches.

The chain joins TRBV28 to TRBJ2-1; D is possibly TRBD1 (5 bases). Trimming stripped 3 bases from V and 4 bases from J, with 13 bases between. CDR1 MDHEN and CDR2 SYDVKM come from the germline V gene. The CDR3 loop spans 15 amino acids. CDR3 bases: TGTGCCAGCAGTTTTGACAGCCAAATGTACAATGAGCAGTTCTTC. Amino acids: CASSFDSQMYNEQFF.

This clone was observed a few times. The J gene is TRBJ1-4, the V gene TRBV6-5; D gene uncertain. The CDR3 has 13 residues. In germline, CDR1 is MNHEY, CDR2 SVGAGI. The V and J ends lost 8 bases and 5 bases respectively, with 12 bases between them. As DNA, the CDR3 is TGTGCCAGCTCATTCACAATGAATGAAAAACTGTTTTTT. Residues: CASSFTMNEKLFF.

V usage is TRBV2 and J usage is TRBJ1-2; 11 bases match TRBD1. Germline CDR1 is SNHLY and CDR2 is FYNNEI. This CDR3 region has 15 residues. V was pared by 3 bases and J by 4 bases, with 4 bases of the junction left unmatched. CDR3 nucleotide sequence: TGTGCCAGCAGTGATTCGGGACAGGGGGTCTATGGCTACACCTTC. It encodes CASSDSGQGVYGYTF.

This rearrangement joins TRBV18 to TRBJ1-1; D gene uncertain. Deletions cut 2 bases from V and 7 bases from J, with 5 bases between. CDR3 length: 11 residues. CDR1 and CDR2 (germline): KGHSH, LQKENI. DNA for the CDR3: TGTGCCAGCTCACCAGTAGATGAAGCTTTCTTT. Translating it yields CASSPVDEAFF.